Below are 9 T cell receptor beta chains sequenced from a single sample in a study of blood T cell repertoires in COVID-19. Libraries were prepared by immunoSEQ multiplex PCR; TCRdb keeps only in-frame clonotypes and omits some of them. The sample lists roughly 140,000 clones, 85% to 90% occurring once. The source material was peripheral blood. The origin of the receptors is a woman between 55 and 75 years old with active COVID-19.

The gene calls are TRBV28 and TRBJ1-5; the D gene is possibly TRBD1 (5 bases). Germline CDR1 MDHEN, CDR2 SYDVKM. V gave up 8 bases and J gave up 0 bases, with 14 bases separating them. This CDR3 spans 15 amino acids. CDR3 nucleotide sequence: TGTGCCAGCTACAGACAGTCGGGTAGCAATCAGCCCCAGCATTTT. It codes for CASYRQSGSNQPQHF.

The chain's CDR3 is CASSDSSDRRREQFF. The CDR3 DNA reads TGTGCCAGCAGTGACTCGTCGGACAGGAGGAGGGAGCAGTTCTTC. The V call is TRBV6-4, the J call TRBJ2-1, with 7 bases that match TRBD1. The trim removed 0 bases at V and 10 bases at J, leaving 9 bases unmatched. The length of the CDR3 is 15 residues. CDR1 MRHNA and CDR2 SNTAGT come from the germline V gene.

This clone was seen once. The chain combines TRBV19 with TRBJ1-4, with TRBD1 matching 7 bases. This CDR3 has 19 amino acids. Germline assignment: CDR1 LNHDA and CDR2 SQIVND (reference sequence). Trimming cost V 5 bases and J 0 bases; bases outside gene matches: 15. The DNA of the CDR3 is TGTGCCAGTAGTCCCAGGTGGGGGACAGACATTGCAACTAATGAAAAACTGTTTTTT. It is translated as CASSPRWGTDIATNEKLFF.

The rearrangement uses TRBV7-2 and TRBJ2-1; 11 bases align to TRBD2. The CDR3 spans 15 residues. Germline V gene lookup returns CDR1 SGHTA and CDR2 FQGNSA. Trimming cost V 4 bases and J 9 bases; bases outside gene matches: 8. CDR3 sequence reads: CASSYSGRAFFEQFF. CDR3 nucleotides: TGTGCCAGCAGCTATAGCGGGAGGGCCTTTTTTGAGCAGTTCTTC.

The chain links TRBV5-8 to TRBJ2-7; D gene unclear. The germline V and J ends were trimmed by 3 bases and 4 bases, with 11 bases remaining between them. This CDR3 is 13 amino acids long. CDR1 is SGHTS and CDR2 is YDEGEE in the germline V gene. In DNA form, the CDR3 reads TGTGCCAGCAGCTGCCCAGAATCATACGAGCAGTACTTC. It yields the protein CASSCPESYEQYF.

The V call is TRBV27, the J call TRBJ2-7; D is possibly TRBD2 (6 bases). Germline CDR1 is MNHEY and CDR2 is SMNVEV (reference sequence). The ends were cut back, 6 bases at V and 6 bases at J, with 12 bases in the middle. The length of the CDR3 is 12 residues. The CDR3, as DNA: TGTGCCAGCAGAAAATTGGGGGGCGAGCAGTACTTC. This codes for CASRKLGGEQYF.

The chain has TRBV5-4 and TRBJ1-1, with D possibly being TRBD1 (5 bases). Germline V gives CDR1 SGHNT, CDR2 YYREEE (reference sequence). This CDR3 comprises 15 residues. Trimming removed 0 bases from V and 0 bases from J, with 9 bases in between. CDR3: CASSLDPGVNTEAFF. CDR3 DNA sequence: TGTGCCAGCAGCTTGGACCCGGGGGTGAACACTGAAGCTTTCTTT.

This rearrangement joins TRBV7-2 to TRBJ2-2, with a possible D match to TRBD1 (5 bases). V dropped 7 bases and J dropped 5 bases, with 11 bases sitting between them. Per germline, CDR1 SGHTA and CDR2 FQGNSA. The CDR3 loop spans 13 amino acids. The CDR3 bases are TGTGCCAGCACCTCAGACAGAACCGGGGAGCTGTTTTTT. This encodes CASTSDRTGELFF.

The chain links TRBV7-2 to TRBJ2-5; the match to TRBD2 covers 12 bases. CDR1 is SGHTA, CDR2 FQGNSA, per germline. The length of the CDR3 is 16 residues. V gave up 5 bases and J gave up 4 bases; unmatched junction bases: 8. This CDR3 is CASSQPVTSGRETQYF. The CDR3 nucleotides read TGTGCCAGCAGCCAACCCGTGACTAGCGGGAGAGAGACCCAGTACTTC.